The 17 T cell receptor beta chains listed next were all sequenced from one sample in a study of cytomegalovirus exposure and HLA in healthy donors. The study ran its PCR with 60 Vbeta and 13 Jbeta primers. Generated by immunoSEQ multiplex PCR, the TCRdb table keeps only in-frame clones and is missing some. The sample has approximately 190,000 clones, approximately 12% seen once. What was sequenced was PBMCs. These receptors were obtained from a man between 50 and 59 years old in good health and CMV-seropositive.

J is TRBJ1-2 and V is TRBV30; 8 positions match TRBD1. The trim removed 3 bases at V and 10 bases at J, leaving 13 bases unmatched. Looked up from germline, CDR1 is GTSNPN and CDR2 is SVGIG (reference sequence). CDR3 length: 14 residues. The CDR3 DNA is TGTGCCTGGAGCCCCGGGACAGGACTAAAGGACTACACCTTC. It yields the protein CAWSPGTGLKDYTF.

This clone appeared a few times. The chain links TRBV7-2 to TRBJ2-2, with 7 positions matching TRBD1. The germline V gene encodes CDR1 SGHTA and CDR2 FQGNSA. J lost 7 bases, V lost 5 bases, and 7 bases had no gene match. The CDR3 loop spans 14 amino acids. The CDR3 sequence: CASSLVGGLGELFF. Written as DNA, the CDR3 is TGTGCCAGCAGCCTTGTAGGGGGCCTCGGGGAGCTGTTTTTT.

This clone was found a few times. The genes are TRBV6-5 and TRBJ1-1; maybe TRBD1 (5 bases). CDR3 length: 14 residues. Trimming removed 6 bases at V and 2 bases at J, with 13 bases between. Per germline, CDR1 MNHEY and CDR2 SVGAGI. CDR3 residues: CASRAGGVNTEAFF. The CDR3 nucleotides are TGTGCCAGCAGGGCGGGGGGGGTCAACACTGAAGCTTTCTTT.

This chain joins TRBV5-4 and TRBJ2-3; 7 bases line up with TRBD2. Trimming removed 3 bases from V and 4 bases from J; junction bases left unmatched: 14. This CDR3 is built from 17 residues. Germline CDR1 reads SGHNT; CDR2 reads YYREEE (reference sequence). The CDR3 protein is CASSYMWGGSSADTQYF. As DNA, the CDR3 is TGTGCCAGCAGCTACATGTGGGGGGGTTCTAGCGCAGATACGCAGTATTTT.

This clone was observed a handful of times. This sequence joins TRBV7-6 and TRBJ2-2; 9 bases fit TRBD2. The germline V gene has CDR1 SGHVS and CDR2 FNYEAQ. J gave up 4 bases and V 6 bases, and 9 bases lay outside the gene matches. The CDR3 length is 16 residues. CDR3 protein: CASSVLSGGTTGELFF. CDR3 bases: TGTGCCAGCAGTGTTTTGAGCGGGGGGACCACCGGGGAGCTGTTTTTT.

This clone was counted ten times or more. The V call is TRBV6-5, the J call TRBJ1-5; D not resolved. Germline V CDR1 and CDR2: MNHEY, SVGAGI. The CDR3 covers 15 residues. Between the trimmed V and J ends, which lost 7 bases and 7 bases, there was a span of 20 bases. CDR3 region: CASKLPTGSFQPQHF. In DNA, the CDR3 is TGTGCCAGCAAGCTCCCCACGGGGTCCTTCCAGCCCCAGCATTTT.

The chain couples TRBV10-3 to TRBJ2-5; 10 bases align to TRBD1. CDR3 size: 13 residues. Germline V lookup: CDR1 ENHRY, CDR2 SYGVKD. V lost 2 bases to trimming and J lost 10 bases; unmatched junction nucleotides: 4. The chain's CDR3 is CAISEGGQGGQYF. The CDR3 DNA sequence: TGTGCCATCAGTGAGGGAGGACAGGGGGGCCAGTACTTC.

The sample holds a few counts of this clone. The junction differs from germline at one of its ends, possibly a read error. V gene TRBV7-7 combines with J gene TRBJ2-5, with 7 bases lining up with TRBD1. Germline V gene lookup returns CDR1 SSHAT and CDR2 FNYEAQ (reference sequence). This CDR3 has 14 residues. The DNA for the CDR3 is TGTGCTAGCAGCTTAATACAGGGGATGGAGACCCAGTACTTC. Its protein is CASSLIQGMETQYF. The full variable domain, in which reference TRBV7-7 and TRBJ2-5 provide the parts outside the CDR3, is GAGVSQSPRYKVTKRGQDVTLRCDPISSHATLYWYQQALGQGPEFLTYFNYEAQPDKSGLPSDRFSAERPEGSISTLTIQRTEQRDSAMYRCASSLIQGMETQYFGPGTRLLVL.

This clone was detected only a few times. This chain links TRBV6-6 with TRBJ1-1, with 9 bases fitting TRBD1. This CDR3 contains 12 residues. V shed 2 bases and J 10 bases; nucleotides not matched to a gene: 2. CDR1 and CDR2 (germline): MNHNY, SVGAGI (reference sequence). DNA of the CDR3: TGTGCCAGCAGTTACGGGACAGGGTCAGCTTTCTTT. It encodes CASSYGTGSAFF.

This rearrangement joins TRBV7-9 to TRBJ2-1; tentative D call: TRBD1 (7 bases). In germline, CDR1 is SEHNR, CDR2 FQNEAQ (reference sequence). V shed 4 bases and J shed 7 bases, with 14 bases lying between them. The CDR3 has 14 residues. CDR3 DNA: TGTGCCAGCAGCTCGGACTACAGGGGTAATGAGCAGTTCTTC. Translation gives CASSSDYRGNEQFF. Variable domain in full (rest from reference TRBV7-9 and TRBJ2-1): DTGVSQNPRHKITKRGQNVTFRCDPISEHNRLYWYRQTLGQGPEFLTYFQNEAQLEKSRLLSDRFSAERPKGSFSTLEIQRTEQGDSAMYLCASSSDYRGNEQFFGPGTRLTVL.

This clone was detected only a few times. The chain has TRBV10-3 and TRBJ2-7; weak D call: TRBD1 (6 bases). The CDR3 has 12 amino acids. The germline CDR1 and CDR2 sequences are ENHRY and SYGVKD. V lost 6 bases and J lost 4, with 10 bases in between. CDR3 sequence: CAISGTSYEQYV. In DNA, the CDR3 is TGTGCCATCAGCGGGACAAGTTACGAGCAGTACGTC.

The chain is built from TRBV13 and TRBJ2-3; 12 nucleotides line up with TRBD1. Unmatched junction bases numbered 8, after V lost 4 bases and J lost 6 bases. CDR3 length equals 16 residues. In germline, CDR1 is PRHDT, CDR2 FYEKMQ (reference sequence). The CDR3 DNA follows: TGTGCCAGCAGCTGGGGACAGGGGGCAGGGGGGGATACGCAGTATTTT. This sequence encodes CASSWGQGAGGDTQYF.

The chain is built from TRBV28 and TRBJ2-5; unclear D gene. The CDR3 consists of 14 residues. V lost 2 bases and J lost 1, with 8 bases in between. CDR1 is MDHEN, CDR2 SYDVKM, per germline. Here the CDR3 reads CASSLPTLQETQYF. The CDR3 coding sequence is TGTGCCAGCAGTTTACCCACTCTCCAAGAGACCCAGTACTTC.

In this sample, this clone turned up once. This chain joins TRBV19 and TRBJ1-6; TRBD1 aligns across 7 bases. Losses at the gene ends were 4 bases for V and 11 bases for J; bases not matched to a gene: 8. There are 14 residues in the CDR3. In germline, CDR1 is LNHDA, CDR2 SQIVND (reference sequence). CDR3 sequence (DNA): TGTGCCAGTAGTAGACCGGACAGGTTGACACCCCTCCACTTT. It encodes CASSRPDRLTPLHF.

This clone was found a few times. This chain links TRBV2 with TRBJ2-7; D might be TRBD1 (6 bases). Trimming cost V 4 bases and J 7 bases, with 17 bases left between them. The CDR3 has 14 residues. CDR1 and CDR2 (germline): SNHLY, FYNNEI. The CDR3 here is CASSGGLGAREQYV. CDR3 DNA: TGTGCCAGCAGTGGAGGACTGGGGGCGCGGGAGCAGTACGTC.

This clone was observed a few times. The chain combines TRBV28 with TRBJ1-1, with D perhaps TRBD1 (5 bases). Per germline, CDR1 MDHEN and CDR2 SYDVKM. This CDR3 contains 12 residues. Trimming pared 7 bases from V and 5 bases from J, leaving 11 bases between. The CDR3: CASKSRDTEAFF. Here the CDR3 DNA reads TGTGCCAGCAAGTCCAGGGATACTGAAGCTTTCTTT.

The chain recombines TRBV5-1 with TRBJ2-3; D perhaps matches TRBD2 (6 bases). The CDR3 spans 14 residues. Germline V gene sequence: CDR1 SGHRS, CDR2 YFSETQ. Trimming took 3 bases from V and 6 from J, leaving 14 bases between them. The CDR3 coding sequence is TGCGCCAGCAGCTGGGGACGGGGGAGGGATACGCAGTATTTT. Encoded protein: CASSWGRGRDTQYF.